Below, 14 T cell receptor beta chains from the same sample are listed, as sequenced in a study of cytomegalovirus exposure and HLA in healthy donors. It was with 60 Vbeta and 13 Jbeta primers that the PCR ran. Measured with immunoSEQ multiplex PCR; TCRdb has only the in-frame clones, and not every one. The table includes around 140,000 clones, roughly 8.8% detected once. Sequencing was carried out using PBMCs. These receptors were collected from a woman aged 40 to 49 in good health and CMV-seropositive.

The V and J genes are TRBV19 and TRBJ1-4; 7 positions match TRBD1. This CDR3 has 16 residues. V lost 5 bases to trimming and J lost 2 bases; unmatched junction nucleotides: 8. Germline V CDR1 and CDR2: LNHDA, SQIVND (reference sequence). CDR3 sequence reads: CASSSQDRRTNEKLFF. The CDR3 DNA is TGTGCCAGTAGTTCCCAGGACAGGCGGACTAATGAAAAACTGTTTTTT. Looking up the rest from reference TRBV19 and TRBJ1-4 gives the full variable domain: DGGITQSPKYLFRKEGQNVTLSCEQNLNHDAMYWYRQDPGQGLRLIYYSQIVNDFQKGDIAEGYSVSREKKESFPLTVTSAQKNPTAFYLCASSSQDRRTNEKLFFGSGTQLSVL.

This clone showed up just a few times. The chain is built from TRBV5-5 and TRBJ1-1, with D possibly TRBD1 on 6 matching bases. Germline loops: CDR1 SGHKS, CDR2 YYEKEE (reference sequence). There are 15 residues in the CDR3. Deletions cut 0 bases from V and 6 bases from J, with 15 bases between. This CDR3 is CASSLAALGAAEAFF. The CDR3 DNA is TGTGCCAGCAGCTTGGCGGCCTTGGGGGCGGCTGAAGCTTTCTTT.

This chain links TRBV5-5 with TRBJ1-1, with 7 bases matching TRBD1. The V gene end was trimmed by 3 bases and the J gene end by 5 bases; junction bases not matched to a gene: 13. This CDR3 region has 16 residues. Germline V gene sequence: CDR1 SGHKS, CDR2 YYEKEE (reference sequence). CDR3 nucleotides: TGTGCCAGCAGCTCGTACAGGGGCCTCACAGGGACTGAAGCTTTCTTT. Protein: CASSSYRGLTGTEAFF.

This clone was counted between two and nine times. The V and J genes are TRBV6-1 and TRBJ2-1; D is undetermined. Trimming shortened V by 4 bases and J by 0 bases, and 19 bases separated the two germline ends. The CDR3 has 18 amino acids. CDR1 MNHNS and CDR2 SASEGT come from the germline V gene. The CDR3 region has the DNA TGTGCCAGCAGTGCCGCGTTTCCCTCTCGTAGCTCCTACAATGAGCAGTTCTTC. It specifies CASSAAFPSRSSYNEQFF.

This clone has more than one count but fewer than ten. The rearrangement uses TRBV2 and TRBJ1-2, with D uncertain. Germline CDR1 SNHLY, CDR2 FYNNEI. Between the trimmed V and J ends, which lost 7 bases and 0 bases, there was a span of 3 bases. There are 11 residues in the CDR3. The CDR3 protein is CASTANYGYTF. CDR3 nucleotides: TGTGCCAGCACGGCTAACTATGGCTACACCTTC.

This clone was picked up many times. The chain recombines TRBV10-3 with TRBJ2-2; possible D gene TRBD2, 5 bases. Germline CDR1 reads ENHRY; CDR2 reads SYGVKD. V was trimmed by 4 bases and J by 6 bases, leaving 12 bases between them. The CDR3 spans 14 residues. The CDR3 region has the DNA TGTGCCATCAGTGCGGGATCGTTGGCCGGGGAGCTGTTTTTT. Its protein product is CAISAGSLAGELFF.

This clone was detected only a few times. This chain connects TRBV6-1 to TRBJ2-1; TRBD1 might be the D (6 bases). Germline V gives CDR1 MNHNS, CDR2 SASEGT. The CDR3 covers 15 residues. V was clipped by 6 bases and J by 0 bases, with 12 bases between them. The CDR3 protein is CASRGAPSSYNEQFF. The CDR3 DNA follows: TGTGCCAGCAGGGGGGCACCTAGCTCCTACAATGAGCAGTTCTTC.

The chain recombines TRBV20-1 with TRBJ2-5; D gene unclear. V was pared by 5 bases and J by 5 bases, with 9 bases between. CDR1 is DFQATT and CDR2 is SNEGSKA in the germline V gene (reference sequence). This CDR3 is built from 11 residues. DNA for the CDR3: TGCAGTGCTCACATCGGGGAGACCCAGTACTTC. Protein sequence: CSAHIGETQYF.

This clone was seen more than once but under ten times. The chain is built from TRBV5-5 and TRBJ2-7, with D possibly being TRBD2 (5 bases). CDR3 length: 15 residues. Germline CDR1 SGHKS, CDR2 YYEKEE (reference sequence). Deletions cut 6 bases from V and 5 bases from J, with 21 bases between. The CDR3 DNA follows: TGTGCCAGCACCTTCTCGTTCGGGATCGTGGACGAGCAGTACTTC. Its translation is CASTFSFGIVDEQYF. Full variable domain (remainder filled in from reference TRBV5-5 and TRBJ2-7): DAGVTQSPTHLIKTRGQQVTLRCSPISGHKSVSWYQQVLGQGPQFIFQYYEKEERGRGNFPDRFSARQFPNYSSELNVNALLLGDSALYLCASTFSFGIVDEQYFGPGTRLTVT.

The J gene is TRBJ1-2, the V gene TRBV6-1; no clear D. The germline V gene encodes CDR1 MNHNS and CDR2 SASEGT. Trimming took off 5 bases at V and 3 bases at J, with 10 bases between the two ends. The CDR3 extends over 13 amino acids. The CDR3 nucleotides read TGTGCCAGCAGTCCTGACGGGTACTATGGCTACACCTTC. Its protein is CASSPDGYYGYTF.

This clone was observed a few times. The gene calls are TRBV5-4 and TRBJ2-3, with TRBD2 matching 8 bases. The J segment lost 2 bases and the V segment lost 0 bases, leaving 5 bases of the junction unmatched. The CDR3 totals 16 residues. Germline values: CDR1 SGHNT, CDR2 YYREEE (reference sequence). The CDR3 DNA reads as TGTGCCAGCAGCTTGGACGCGGGGGGACCCACAGATACGCAGTATTTT. Protein: CASSLDAGGPTDTQYF.

The chain is built from TRBV5-5 and TRBJ1-6, with D possibly matching TRBD1 (6 bases). V was cut by 4 bases and J by 10 bases, with 18 bases left in between. Germline assignment: CDR1 SGHKS and CDR2 YYEKEE (reference sequence). There are 15 residues in the CDR3. The CDR3 loop reads CASSPGSGARSPLHF. The CDR3 DNA reads as TGTGCCAGCAGCCCGGGTTCAGGGGCACGGTCACCCCTCCACTTT.

This clone was seen a few times. The J gene is TRBJ2-7, the V gene TRBV7-9; tentatively, D is TRBD1 (6 bases). This CDR3 has 15 residues. Trimming stripped 5 bases from V and 2 bases from J, with 16 bases between. The germline V gene encodes CDR1 SEHNR and CDR2 FQNEAQ (reference sequence). CDR3 nucleotides: TGTGCCAGCAGCCGTAAAGGGACAAATCCCTACGAGCAGTACTTC. This gives the protein CASSRKGTNPYEQYF.

This clone has just a few counts. The rearrangement joins TRBV18 to TRBJ1-1, with TRBD1 as a possible D gene (5 bases). Germline V CDR1 and CDR2: KGHSH, LQKENI. The CDR3 length is 14 residues. Trimming removed 6 bases from V and 7 bases from J, with 18 bases in between. The CDR3 bases are TGTGCCAGCTCGCCCGGGCAGGGTACGGGTGAAGCTTTCTTT. Encoded protein: CASSPGQGTGEAFF.